The clone carrying this T cell receptor (beta chain) was seen a few times. In TCRdb, the 5' RACE reads were re-called with MiXCR into one record per CDR3 protein. The sample contains about 100,000 distinct CDR3 sequences, 8.5% to 14% of which appear only once. The source of the sample is a study of T-cell memory formation after mild COVID-19. Study details: TCR clusters largely stayed donor specific.

CDR1 and CDR2 from the germline V gene are DFQATT and SNEGSKA (reference sequence). The CDR3 loop spans 15 amino acids. V was shortened by 6 bases and J by 5 bases, with 20 bases between the two germline ends. This clonotype was obtained from a man between 18 and 35 years old who had mild COVID-19 (a few samples of this study predate the infection). Cell type and time point are not known. The chain joins TRBV20-1 to TRBJ1-5, with D perhaps matching TRBD1 (5 bases). The sample taken for sequencing was PBMCs or a T cell subset sorted from them (not recorded which). CDR3 in DNA: TGCAGTGCCCCTCGAGACGGGGCTGGAGATCAGCCCCAGCATTTT. Residues: CSAPRDGAGDQPQHF.